This T cell receptor (beta chain) stems from a study of shared clonotypes between healthy human individuals. Assay: immunoSEQ multiplex PCR; the TCRdb copy retains only in-frame clones and omits some. The repertoire has over a million clones, 95% to 97% of them found once; the top ten carry roughly 1.2%. The V end lost 4 bases, the J end lost 3 bases, and 6 bases lay between the germline ends. In germline, CDR1 is MNHEY, CDR2 SMNVEV (reference sequence). This CDR3 has 13 residues. The sequenced material came from naive CD4+ T cells sorted from blood. Subset given: CD45RA+ positively selected. The sequence was collected from a man aged 25-40 years in good health. This chain links TRBV27 with TRBJ1-4; unclear D gene. This CDR3 is CASSWAANEKLFF. CDR3 DNA: TGTGCCAGCAGTTGGGCAGCTAATGAAAAACTGTTTTTT.